This T cell receptor beta chain was found in a study of blood T cell repertoires in COVID-19. The germline gives CDR1 SGHDN, CDR2 FVKESK. V lost 1 base and J lost 7, with 9 bases in between. The CDR3 is made up of 13 amino acids. Clones were read by immunoSEQ multiplex PCR, and TCRdb kept only the in-frame ones, dropping some. The table shows roughly 360,000 clones, with around 83% occurring only once. The TCR originated in a woman aged 45-59 years who had recovered from COVID-19. The sample consisted of PBMCs or T cells enriched from blood (not recorded which). The chain combines TRBV14 with TRBJ2-3, with unresolved D. Here the CDR3 DNA reads TGTGCCAGCAGCCAAGCCCATGCGCATACGCAGTATTTT. Protein product: CASSQAHAHTQYF. The entire variable domain, with the rest obtained from reference TRBV14 and TRBJ2-3, is as follows: EAGVTQFPSHSVIEKGQTVTLRCDPISGHDNLYWYRRVMGKEIKFLLHFVKESKQDESGMPNNRFLAERTGGTYSTLKVQPAELEDSGVYFCASSQAHAHTQYFGPGTRLTVL.